Below are 17 T cell receptor beta chains sequenced from a single sample in a study of T-cell memory formation after mild COVID-19. TCRdb reanalysed the 5' RACE reads using MiXCR and keeps one entry per CDR3 protein. Of about 340,000 distinct CDR3 sequences listed, less than 25% are singletons. The sample consisted of PBMCs or a T cell subset sorted from them (not recorded which). These TCRs come from a man between 18 and 29 years old who had mild COVID-19 (a few samples of this study predate the infection). Cell type and time point are not known.

This clonotype was counted only a few times. The chain has TRBV5-6 and TRBJ1-1; 9 bases align to TRBD1. CDR1 and CDR2 (germline): SGHDT, YYEEEE. CDR3 length: 14 amino acids. V dropped 3 bases and J dropped 3; count of bases not matched to a gene: 3. The CDR3 sequence: CASSSWTGDTEAFF. In DNA, the CDR3 is TGTGCCAGCAGCTCCTGGACAGGGGACACTGAAGCTTTCTTT. The full variable domain, rest sourced from reference TRBV5-6 and TRBJ1-1, is DAGVTQSPTHLIKTRGQQVTLRCSPKSGHDTVSWYQQALGQGPQFIFQYYEEEERQRGNFPDRFSGHQFPNYSSELNVNALLLGDSALYLCASSSWTGDTEAFFGQGTRLTVV.

The chain is built from TRBV20-1 and TRBJ2-5; weak D call: TRBD1 (6 bases). V was cut by 1 base and J by 7 bases, with 16 bases left in between. Germline V gives CDR1 DFQATT, CDR2 SNEGSKA (reference sequence). This CDR3 contains 14 residues. The CDR3, as DNA: TGCAGTGCTAGAGGCCCGGGACATCCGGGGACCCAGTACTTC. Its protein product is CSARGPGHPGTQYF.

This rearrangement joins TRBV20-1 to TRBJ1-2; D possibly corresponds to TRBD1 (5 bases). Looked up from germline, CDR1 is DFQATT and CDR2 is SNEGSKA (reference sequence). The CDR3 extends over 13 amino acids. Between the trimmed V and J ends, which lost 3 bases and 7 bases, there was a span of 15 bases. CDR3 sequence: CSASELTGSGYTF. The DNA of the CDR3 is TGCAGTGCTAGTGAGTTAACAGGAAGTGGCTACACCTTC.

This clonotype was recorded a few times. This chain links TRBV5-1 with TRBJ2-3, with D maybe TRBD2 (5 bases). Germline CDR1 reads SGHRS; CDR2 reads YFSETQ. With 4 bases removed from V and 4 bases from J, the gap between germline ends came to 10 bases. This CDR3 has 13 residues. The CDR3 loop reads CASSDQLADTQYF. CDR3 DNA: TGCGCCAGCAGCGATCAACTAGCAGATACGCAGTATTTT.

There are a few counts of this clonotype. The genes are TRBV28 and TRBJ2-7, with D tentatively TRBD1 (5 bases). This CDR3 has 15 residues. Trimming pared 2 bases from V and 1 base from J, leaving 12 bases between. The germline gives CDR1 MDHEN, CDR2 SYDVKM. The CDR3 is CASSLGQGWSYEQYV. The CDR3 DNA reads TGTGCCAGCAGTTTAGGTCAGGGTTGGTCCTACGAGCAGTACGTC.

This clonotype was seen a few times. This chain uses TRBV4-3 with TRBJ2-3, with D possibly TRBD1 on 5 matching bases. The germline V gene encodes CDR1 LGHNA and CDR2 YSLEER. V was shortened by 0 bases and J by 3 bases, with 13 bases between the two germline ends. The CDR3 length is 16 residues. The DNA for the CDR3 is TGCGCCAGCAGCCAAGATCCTGCAGGGTCAACAGATACGCAGTATTTT. Amino acid sequence: CASSQDPAGSTDTQYF.

This clonotype has a handful of counts. The chain employs TRBV20-1 and TRBJ2-7, with 7 positions matching TRBD1. This CDR3 has 13 amino acids. The trim removed 4 bases at V and 6 bases at J, leaving 9 bases unmatched. Germline assignment: CDR1 DFQATT and CDR2 SNEGSKA (reference sequence). In DNA form, the CDR3 reads TGCAGTGCTACCCTTGGCGACAGGGCCGAGCAGTACGTC. It yields the protein CSATLGDRAEQYV.

J is TRBJ1-6 and V is TRBV10-3, with no clear D. This CDR3 has 12 residues. Trimming stripped 8 bases from V and 6 bases from J, with 8 bases between. Germline CDR1 ENHRY, CDR2 SYGVKD. The CDR3 coding sequence is TGTGCCATCGCAGGTCCTAATTCACCCCTCCACTTT. Protein: CAIAGPNSPLHF.

This clonotype was seen more than once but under ten times. The rearrangement uses TRBV4-3 and TRBJ2-5; D not resolved. Germline V lookup: CDR1 LGHNA, CDR2 YSLEER. V was cut by 4 bases and J by 3 bases, with 9 bases left in between. This CDR3 spans 13 amino acids. CDR3 loop: CASSRNTEETQYF. The CDR3 region has the DNA TGCGCCAGCAGCCGGAATACGGAAGAGACCCAGTACTTC.

In its sample, this clonotype was seen a few times. The chain is built from TRBV2 and TRBJ2-7; D possibly corresponds to TRBD1 (6 bases). The germline V gene encodes CDR1 SNHLY and CDR2 FYNNEI. The CDR3 sequence is 11 residues long. Trimming took off 9 bases at V and 2 bases at J, with 8 bases between the two ends. The CDR3 protein is CARQGAYEQYV. In nucleotides, the CDR3 is TGTGCCAGACAGGGAGCCTACGAGCAGTACGTC.

This clonotype was observed a few times. CDR3 sequence: CASRALGGRRGEQFF. The CDR3 DNA is TGTGCCAGCAGGGCTTTAGGCGGTCGTAGGGGTGAGCAGTTCTTC. The chain links TRBV7-2 to TRBJ2-1, with a weak D call TRBD1 (5 bases). The germline gives CDR1 SGHTA, CDR2 FQGNSA. The CDR3 totals 15 residues. V was cut by 6 bases and J by 9 bases, with 21 bases left in between.

J is TRBJ2-3 and V is TRBV10-3; D is ambiguous. Per germline, CDR1 ENHRY and CDR2 SYGVKD. Trimming took off 6 bases at V and 0 bases at J, with 10 bases between the two ends. The CDR3 loop spans 14 amino acids. CDR3 nucleotides: TGTGCCATCAGAGCGCCCATCAGCACAGATACGCAGTATTTT. This codes for CAIRAPISTDTQYF.

Many counts were recorded for this clonotype. The rearrangement uses TRBV5-1 and TRBJ2-3, with 11 bases aligning to TRBD2. Germline V gene data show CDR1 as SGHRS and CDR2 as YFSETQ. The CDR3 covers 18 residues. V trimming: 0 bases; J trimming: 1 base; junction bases outside the gene matches: 7. CDR3 nucleotide sequence: TGCGCCAGCAGCTTGGCCCTAGCGGGGGGTCCTGGCACAGATACGCAGTATTTT. Translating it yields CASSLALAGGPGTDTQYF.

This sequence joins TRBV5-1 and TRBJ2-2; unclear D gene. V gave up 4 bases and J gave up 6 bases, with 10 bases separating them. Germline V CDR1 and CDR2: SGHRS, YFSETQ. This CDR3 is built from 13 residues. The CDR3 bases are TGCGCCAGCAGCCCGCCGGACCCCGGGGAGCTGTTTTTT. The encoded protein is CASSPPDPGELFF.

This chain links TRBV15 with TRBJ1-3, with 7 positions matching TRBD1. The CDR3 runs 16 residues. Germline values: CDR1 LNHNV, CDR2 YYDKDF (reference sequence). V was clipped by 0 bases and J by 4 bases; unmatched bases: 6. CDR3 amino acids: CATSRDTSDRGNTIYF. CDR3 coding DNA: TGTGCCACCAGCAGAGATACTTCGGACAGGGGAAACACCATATATTTT.

The J gene is TRBJ1-1, the V gene TRBV3-1; D is perhaps TRBD1 (6 bases). Trimming cost V 11 bases and J 4 bases, with 14 bases left between them. Germline-derived CDR1 and CDR2 are LGHDT and YNNKEL (reference sequence). CDR3 length: 12 residues. CDR3 residues: CAAQGFGTEAFF. As DNA, the CDR3 is TGTGCCGCCCAGGGGTTTGGCACTGAAGCTTTCTTT.

This clonotype occurred a few times. The chain carries TRBV12-3 or TRBV12-4 and TRBJ2-5, with D perhaps TRBD2 (5 bases). CDR3 size: 11 residues. V lost 6 bases and J lost 4, with 6 bases in between. As DNA, the CDR3 is TGTGCCAGCAGGGGAGTAGAGACCCAGTACTTC. This gives the protein CASRGVETQYF.